These 30 T cell receptor beta chains were sequenced from one sample in a study of OX40 agonist ivuxolimab in advanced cancers. Libraries were built with the immunoSEQ multiplex PCR assay. The table comes from immuneACCESS by way of TCRdb, which keeps in-frame sequences with V and J called. Part of the clones is missing from these tables; in studies checked, under half for an unresolved V gene and the rest for unknown reasons. In this sample the table shows fewer than 30,000 clones, approximately 93% of which occur a single time. The top ten clones comprise more than 9% of the sample. Sequenced material: CD4+ or CD8+ T cells sorted from blood, taken in a trial of the OX40 agonist ivuxolimab. These receptors were taken from an adult with an advanced solid tumor such as melanoma, head and neck, liver or kidney cancer.

The chain is built from TRBV5-1 and TRBJ2-7; 7 bases fit TRBD1. The CDR3 runs to 15 residues. Germline V gene data show CDR1 as SGHRS and CDR2 as YFSETQ. V lost 4 bases, J lost 2 bases, and 9 bases stayed unmatched. CDR3: CASSHTGVLAYEQYF. The DNA for the CDR3 is TGCGCCAGCAGCCATACAGGGGTATTAGCCTACGAGCAGTACTTC.

This rearrangement joins TRBV4-1 to TRBJ2-3, with a weak D call TRBD2 (6 bases). In germline, CDR1 is MGHRA, CDR2 YSYEKL. The germline V and J ends were trimmed by 1 base and 3 bases, with 14 bases remaining between them. This CDR3 comprises 16 residues. The CDR3 loop is CASSQGGIAATDTQYF. DNA of the CDR3: TGCGCCAGCAGCCAAGGCGGGATAGCGGCAACAGATACGCAGTATTTT.

The rearrangement links TRBV4-1 to TRBJ2-3, with TRBD2 matching over 12 bases. Germline CDR1 is MGHRA and CDR2 is YSYEKL. The trim removed 1 base at V and 2 bases at J, leaving 4 bases unmatched. The CDR3 extends over 17 amino acids. CDR3 coding DNA: TGCGCCAGCAGCCAAGCACTAGCGGGGGGCCTCACAGATACGCAGTATTTT. Its protein product is CASSQALAGGLTDTQYF.

V gene TRBV13 combines with J gene TRBJ1-5, with D uncertain. Germline assignment: CDR1 PRHDT and CDR2 FYEKMQ (reference sequence). The CDR3 is made up of 16 amino acids. V was pared by 0 bases and J by 3 bases, with 12 bases between. The CDR3 is CASSLGLSPINQPQHF. In DNA form, the CDR3 reads TGTGCCAGCAGCTTAGGCCTAAGTCCTATCAATCAGCCCCAGCATTTT.

The rearrangement links TRBV9 to TRBJ2-5; 10 bases are shared with TRBD1. The length of the CDR3 is 19 residues. With V trimmed by 3 bases and J by 2 bases, 16 bases remained unmatched. Germline values: CDR1 SGDLS, CDR2 YYNGEE. CDR3 loop: CASSEQWTGQGYEQETQYF. The CDR3 nucleotides read TGTGCCAGCAGCGAACAGTGGACGGGACAGGGGTACGAGCAAGAGACCCAGTACTTC.

The rearrangement links TRBV6-6 to TRBJ2-1; D call uncertain. The germline V and J ends were trimmed by 2 bases and 3 bases, with 8 bases remaining between them. The CDR3 loop spans 14 amino acids. Germline V gene data show CDR1 as MNHNY and CDR2 as SVGAGI (reference sequence). CDR3 nucleotide sequence: TGTGCCAGCAGTTACAACAGTCGCTACAATGAGCAGTTCTTC. Encoded protein: CASSYNSRYNEQFF.

CDR3: CASSPHRGGPSGEQYF. The DNA for the CDR3 is TGCGCCAGCAGTCCACACCGGGGGGGCCCCTCCGGGGAGCAGTACTTC. J is TRBJ2-7 and V is TRBV23-1; TRBD2 matches 8 bases. TRBV23-1 has ORF status, its function being uncertain. V lost 4 bases to trimming and J lost 7 bases; unmatched junction nucleotides: 15. The CDR3 length is 16 residues.

The V call is TRBV29-1, the J call TRBJ1-2; D gene ambiguous. The CDR3 runs to 12 residues. Germline V gives CDR1 SQVTM, CDR2 ANQGSEA. Trimming shortened V by 4 bases and J by 4 bases, and 10 bases separated the two germline ends. This chain's CDR3 is CSVGSGSYGYTF. CDR3 DNA sequence: TGCAGCGTTGGATCCGGGTCCTATGGCTACACCTTC.

Written as DNA, the CDR3 is TGTGCCAGCAGTTTATCGACGGGACAGGTACCTTACGAGCAGTACTTC. Translating gives CASSLSTGQVPYEQYF. This sequence joins TRBV27 and TRBJ2-7, with TRBD1 identical over 8 bases. V lost 0 bases to trimming and J lost 4 bases; unmatched junction nucleotides: 8. The CDR3 runs 16 residues. Looked up from germline, CDR1 is MNHEY and CDR2 is SMNVEV (reference sequence).

V usage is TRBV7-6 and J usage is TRBJ2-7, with 10 bases that match TRBD1. Germline V lookup: CDR1 SGHVS, CDR2 FNYEAQ. The V segment lost 4 bases and the J segment 4 bases; nucleotides outside the gene matches: 7. CDR3 length: 15 residues. This CDR3 is CASSSTGQGVYEQYF. CDR3 DNA: TGTGCCAGCAGCTCCACCGGACAGGGGGTGTACGAGCAGTACTTC.

The count of this clone is one. This rearrangement joins TRBV27 to TRBJ2-7, with TRBD2 matching 8 bases. The CDR3 is 15 amino acids. Trimming removed 3 bases from V and 0 bases from J; junction bases left unmatched: 4. Per the germline V gene, CDR1 is MNHEY and CDR2 is SMNVEV (reference sequence). CDR3 sequence reads: CASSFSGGSSYEQYF. The CDR3 nucleotides are TGTGCCAGCAGTTTCTCGGGGGGGAGCTCCTACGAGCAGTACTTC.

The genes are TRBV20-1 and TRBJ2-7; D possibly corresponds to TRBD2 (5 bases). Deletions cut 7 bases from V and 7 bases from J, with 11 bases between. Germline V gene lookup returns CDR1 DFQATT and CDR2 SNEGSKA (reference sequence). The CDR3 sequence is 10 residues long. Here the CDR3 DNA reads TGCAGTGTCAAGACGGGGGAGCAGTACTTC. Its translation is CSVKTGEQYF.

This clone was detected only a few times. The chain couples TRBV4-1 to TRBJ1-2; D remains ambiguous. Trimming removed 4 bases at V and 6 bases at J, with 15 bases between. From germline, CDR1 is MGHRA and CDR2 YSYEKL. There are 14 residues in the CDR3. The CDR3 loop is CASSPRAEADGYTF. CDR3 bases: TGCGCCAGCAGCCCCCGGGCAGAAGCGGATGGCTACACCTTC.

V usage is TRBV6-5 and J usage is TRBJ2-3; 8 bases map to TRBD1. With V trimmed by 10 bases and J by 0 bases, 6 bases remained unmatched. This CDR3 region has 14 residues. Per germline, CDR1 MNHEY and CDR2 SVGAGI. This chain's CDR3 is CATRTGPSTDTQYF. The CDR3 bases are TGTGCCACGCGGACAGGGCCTAGCACAGATACGCAGTATTTT.

This rearrangement joins TRBV11-2 to TRBJ1-3; D gene ambiguous. Germline-derived CDR1 and CDR2 are SGHAT and FQNNGV. The V and J ends lost 4 bases and 0 bases respectively, with 13 bases between them. This CDR3 spans 16 amino acids. CDR3 residues: CASSSPLDRSGNTIYF. The CDR3, as DNA: TGTGCCAGCAGCTCCCCTTTGGACCGCTCTGGAAACACCATATATTTT.

This clone showed up just a few times. The CDR3 spells CASSFRELPQHF. CDR3 sequence (DNA): TGTGCCAGCAGTTTCAGGGAACTTCCCCAGCATTTT. The rearrangement uses TRBV28 and TRBJ1-5, with a weak D call TRBD1 (5 bases). Germline V CDR1 and CDR2: MDHEN, SYDVKM. V lost 3 bases, J lost 10 bases, and 10 bases lay in between. CDR3 length: 12 residues.

This clone appeared a single time. The CDR3 DNA reads as TGTGCCAGCAGCTCGAGGGGATCGCAAGAGACCCAGTACTTC. It codes for CASSSRGSQETQYF. The rearrangement uses TRBV11-2 and TRBJ2-5; D is tentatively TRBD1 or TRBD2 (5 bases each). There are 14 residues in the CDR3. V lost 4 bases and J 2 bases, leaving 11 bases between the germline ends. Germline assignment: CDR1 SGHAT and CDR2 FQNNGV.

This chain connects TRBV5-6 to TRBJ2-1, with D tentatively TRBD1 or TRBD2 (5 bases each). V was cut by 4 bases and J by 3 bases, with 23 bases left in between. The CDR3 loop spans 18 amino acids. CDR1 SGHDT and CDR2 YYEEEE come from the germline V gene. Here the CDR3 reads CASSLRTRAAALYNEQFF. CDR3 sequence (DNA): TGTGCCAGCAGCCTTCGGACAAGAGCGGCCGCCCTCTACAATGAGCAGTTCTTC.

The chain has TRBV6-5 and TRBJ1-2, with D uncertain. Looked up from germline, CDR1 is MNHEY and CDR2 is SVGAGI. The V end was cut by 4 bases, the J end by 6 bases, with 9 bases between. This CDR3 spans 12 amino acids. Here the CDR3 DNA reads TGTGCCAGCAGTTGGGGTTCGCATGGCTACACCTTC. Protein sequence: CASSWGSHGYTF.

V is TRBV2 and J is TRBJ1-1; the match to TRBD1 covers 11 bases. V shed 1 base and J 5 bases; nucleotides not matched to a gene: 6. The germline CDR1 and CDR2 sequences are SNHLY and FYNNEI. This CDR3 has 16 residues. This CDR3 reads CASSEGTGGDGTEAFF. CDR3 sequence (DNA): TGTGCCAGCAGTGAAGGGACAGGGGGCGATGGGACTGAAGCTTTCTTT.

The chain is built from TRBV6-5 and TRBJ2-7, with TRBD1 matching 8 bases. The ends lost 0 bases at V and 2 bases at J; junction bases unmatched: 0. The germline gives CDR1 MNHEY, CDR2 SVGAGI. The length of the CDR3 is 14 residues. In DNA, the CDR3 is TGTGCCAGCAGTTACTCACAGGGGGCCTACGAGCAGTACTTC. Translating gives CASSYSQGAYEQYF.

This chain uses TRBV19 with TRBJ1-1; weak D call: TRBD1 (6 bases). Germline V gives CDR1 LNHDA, CDR2 SQIVND (reference sequence). V was cut by 5 bases and J by 5 bases, with 15 bases left in between. CDR3 length: 14 amino acids. CDR3 amino acids: CASSSSTGLTEAFF. The CDR3 nucleotides read TGTGCCAGTAGTTCTAGTACAGGGTTAACTGAAGCTTTCTTT.

This chain uses TRBV10-2 with TRBJ2-1; 7 nucleotides align to TRBD2. With 6 bases clipped from V and 0 bases from J, the junction kept 5 bases outside the gene matches. The CDR3 runs 15 residues. Germline CDR1 WSHSY, CDR2 SAAADI. The CDR3 loop reads CASSLSSGSYNEQFF. CDR3 sequence (DNA): TGCGCCAGCAGCCTCTCTAGCGGCTCCTACAATGAGCAGTTCTTC.

The rearrangement uses TRBV7-9 and TRBJ2-4; no definite D call. With 2 bases removed from V and 0 bases from J, the gap between germline ends came to 11 bases. CDR3 length equals 16 residues. Germline values: CDR1 SEHNR, CDR2 FQNEAQ (reference sequence). The CDR3 DNA is TGTGCCAGCAGCTTAAGTGAAACGGGAGCCAAAAACATTCAGTACTTC. Its translation is CASSLSETGAKNIQYF.

The chain uses TRBV5-1 and TRBJ1-6; 9 bases are shared with TRBD1. The V and J ends lost 4 bases and 8 bases, in that order; junction bases with no gene match: 4. The CDR3 has 14 residues. Germline loops: CDR1 SGHRS, CDR2 YFSETQ. DNA for the CDR3: TGCGCCAGCAGCGAGGGACAGGGTTATTCACCCCTCCACTTT. Its translation: CASSEGQGYSPLHF.

The chain joins TRBV12-5 to TRBJ1-1; D not certain. This CDR3 is built from 12 residues. Germline CDR1 and CDR2: LGHNT and FRNRAP. Between the trimmed V and J ends, which lost 1 base and 4 bases, there was a span of 4 bases. DNA for the CDR3: TGTGCTAGTGGTTTGGGGGGCACTGAAGCTTTCTTT. It yields the protein CASGLGGTEAFF.

The chain has TRBV11-2 and TRBJ1-5; 8 nucleotides agree with TRBD1. There are 15 residues in the CDR3. V lost 1 base to trimming and J lost 5 bases; unmatched junction nucleotides: 4. Germline loops: CDR1 SGHAT, CDR2 FQNNGV. The CDR3: CASSLAGGMDQPQHF. The CDR3 DNA is TGTGCCAGCAGCTTAGCAGGGGGCATGGATCAGCCCCAGCATTTT.

The gene calls are TRBV4-2 and TRBJ2-5, with 8 bases identical to TRBD2. CDR1 is LGHNA, CDR2 YNFKEQ, per germline. Trimming took 5 bases from V and 2 from J; bases not matched to a gene: 10. The CDR3 loop spans 16 amino acids. The DNA of the CDR3 is TGTGCCAGCAGCTTGTGGGCTAGCGGGCTTCAAGAGACCCAGTACTTC. Protein sequence: CASSLWASGLQETQYF.

The V gene is TRBV11-2, the J gene TRBJ2-1, with 8 nucleotides matching TRBD2. Germline loops: CDR1 SGHAT, CDR2 FQNNGV. The CDR3 is made up of 16 amino acids. J lost 8 bases, V lost 5 bases, and 14 bases had no gene match. The CDR3 sequence: CASSPRPGGSNDEQFF. The DNA of the CDR3 is TGTGCCAGCAGCCCGCGGCCGGGAGGGTCGAACGATGAGCAGTTCTTC. Supplemented by reference TRBV11-2 and TRBJ2-1, the full variable domain reads EAGVAQSPRYKIIEKRQSVAFWCNPISGHATLYWYQQILGQGPKLLIQFQNNGVVDDSQLPKDRFSAERLKGVDSTLKIQPAKLEDSAVYLCASSPRPGGSNDEQFFGPGTRLTVL.

The V call is TRBV30, the J call TRBJ1-1; D remains ambiguous. The CDR3 is made up of 13 amino acids. V dropped 1 base and J dropped 5 bases, with 11 bases sitting between them. The germline V gene encodes CDR1 GTSNPN and CDR2 SVGIG (reference sequence). This chain's CDR3 is CAWSEVGKTEAFF. CDR3 bases: TGTGCCTGGAGTGAGGTAGGGAAGACTGAAGCTTTCTTT.